This T cell receptor beta chain was sequenced during a study of shared clonotypes between healthy human individuals. Study at large: The study used three CD4 naive, three CD4 memory, two CD8 naive and one CD8 memory plate per donor. Study-wide results and caveats: Shared clonotypes across all four donors exceeded non-shared ones in generation probability. Estimated clonotype richness was generally higher in naive than memory subsets.

The CDR3 spans 15 residues. V was pared by 5 bases and J by 7 bases, with 10 bases of the junction left unmatched. The germline CDR1 and CDR2 sequences are SQVTM and ANQGSEA. Remarks on this clone: The antigen is undetermined.

Sequenced by immunoSEQ multiplex PCR; TCRdb stores in-frame clones only, minus some. The profile shows approximately 320,000 clones, around 90% of them singletons. CD45RO+ cells were combined with CCR7-negative CD45RA+ TemRA cells to form CD8 memory. This TCR was recovered from a man younger than 35 in good health. The chain is built from TRBV29-1 and TRBJ2-1; 11 nucleotides line up with TRBD2. Sequenced material: memory CD8+ T cells sorted from blood. Subset given: CD45RO+ cells pooled with CCR7-negative TemRA cells. CDR3 nucleotides: TGCAGCGTTTATAATTTTCTAGCGGGAGGTAATGAGCAGTTCTTC. Translated, it gives CSVYNFLAGGNEQFF.